This T cell receptor (beta chain) was documented in a study of CD8 T cells in ankylosing spondylitis. Study conclusions and caveats: Earlier work had already found some motif variants in reactive arthritis synovial fluid and blood. In ankylosing spondylitis blood, a motif of roughly eight highly homologous TCR beta variants appeared characteristic. Clones linked to the disease showed a CD8+ phenotype. They occurred at relatively low frequencies in peripheral blood.

TCRdb passed the 5' RACE reads through MiXCR, listing each CDR3 protein once. Among about 170,000 distinct CDR3 sequences listed, roughly 18% were seen once. On this clonotype: Its antigen remains unknown.

This sequence originates from a male donor with ankylosing spondylitis or in good health (not recorded which). The sample was blood, either unsorted or a sorted T cell fraction (not recorded which).

As DNA, the CDR3 is TGCGCCAGCAGCTTTGAGGACTTCCACGAGCAGTACTTC. Encoded protein: CASSFEDFHEQYF. The rearrangement uses TRBV5-1 and TRBJ2-7; D perhaps matches TRBD2 (5 bases). The CDR3 is made up of 13 amino acids. The V and J ends lost 2 bases and 5 bases respectively, with 11 bases between them. The germline V gene encodes CDR1 SGHRS and CDR2 YFSETQ.